The present TCR beta chain was sequenced within a study of T cell responses to AZD1222 COVID-19 vaccine. Only in-frame clones appear in the TCRdb table, and some are missing; sequencing was by immunoSEQ multiplex PCR. The data contain approximately 150,000 clones, more than 80% of them singletons. Trimming at V came to 3 bases and at J to 2 bases, leaving 5 bases not matched to a gene. Germline assignment: CDR1 SGDLS and CDR2 YYNGEE. The CDR3 sequence is 14 residues long. The sample consisted of peripheral blood, taken on day 0 of AZD1222 vaccination. The clonotype was recovered from an adult in good health. The chain has TRBV9 and TRBJ2-7; 7 positions match TRBD1. CDR3 sequence (DNA): TGTGCCAGCAGCGCCAACAGGGGCACCTACGAGCAGTACTTC. It encodes CASSANRGTYEQYF. The entire variable domain, with the rest obtained from reference TRBV9 and TRBJ2-7, is as follows: DSGVTQTPKHLITATGQRVTLRCSPRSGDLSVYWYQQSLDQGLQFLIQYYNGEERAKGNILERFSAQQFPDLHSELNLSSLELGDSALYFCASSANRGTYEQYFGPGTRLTVT.